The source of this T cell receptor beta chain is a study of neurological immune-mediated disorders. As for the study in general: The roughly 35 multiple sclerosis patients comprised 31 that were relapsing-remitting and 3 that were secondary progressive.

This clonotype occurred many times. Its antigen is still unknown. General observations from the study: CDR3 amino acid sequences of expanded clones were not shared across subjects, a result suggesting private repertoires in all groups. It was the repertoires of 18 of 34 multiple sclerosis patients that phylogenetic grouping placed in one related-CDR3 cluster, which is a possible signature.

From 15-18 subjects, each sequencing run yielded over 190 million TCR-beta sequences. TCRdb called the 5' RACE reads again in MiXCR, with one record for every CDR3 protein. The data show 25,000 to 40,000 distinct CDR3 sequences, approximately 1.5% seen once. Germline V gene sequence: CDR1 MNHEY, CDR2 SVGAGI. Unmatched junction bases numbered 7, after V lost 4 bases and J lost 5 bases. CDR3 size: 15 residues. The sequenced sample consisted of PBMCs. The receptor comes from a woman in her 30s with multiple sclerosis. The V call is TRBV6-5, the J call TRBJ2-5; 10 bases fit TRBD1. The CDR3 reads CASSSGTGDLETQYF. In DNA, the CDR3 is TGTGCCAGCAGTTCCGGGACAGGGGACCTTGAGACCCAGTACTTC.